In this sample, the clone carrying this T cell receptor beta chain turned up many times. TCRdb reprocessed the RACE reads via MiXCR and lists one record per CDR3 protein. The table includes more than 70,000 distinct CDR3 sequences, under 13% detected once. This sample's time point: patch test 3, about 24 weeks after DPC sensitization. Specified treatment: therapeutic diphenylcyclopropenone sensitization with weekly scalp DPC. Germline lookup yields CDR1 DFQATT and CDR2 SNEGSKA (reference sequence). V lost 4 bases, J lost 1 base, and 6 bases lay in between. This CDR3 spans 12 amino acids. The sample originates from a study of human T cells and chemical hapten exposure. Study summary: Skin of the upper inner arm, approximately 2 cm by approximately 2 cm, received 2% DPC for sensitization. Patients were mainly female, each with alopecia areata, totalis or universalis.

Source: whole blood, taken in connection with sensitization to the hapten diphenylcyclopropenone (DPC). The chain carries TRBV20-1 and TRBJ2-3; D call uncertain. This clonotype was sampled from a woman in her twenties or thirties with alopecia areata. Some clones in this sample may be carry-over from other donors' samples. CDR3 DNA: TGCAGTGCTAAATTGCGCACAGATACGCAGTATTTT. Amino acid sequence: CSAKLRTDTQYF.